These T cell receptor beta chains were read from a single sample in a study of human T cells and chemical hapten exposure. TCRdb re-analysed the RACE reads in MiXCR, keeping a single row per CDR3 protein. The sample consists of tens of thousands of distinct CDR3 sequences, around 9.9% of them appearing once. The source was whole blood, collected in connection with sensitization to the hapten diphenylcyclopropenone (DPC). These receptors were taken from a woman aged 45-59 years with alopecia areata. Some clones in this sample may be carry-over from other donors' samples. Each CDR3 is given with its conserved first and last residue. A D gene is named only where the DNA matches it firmly. Part of the rows lack a size; the others show once, few, many or a class for expanded clones.

TRBD2	many	TRBV27	TRBJ2-7	CASVSRGYEQYF	TGTGCCAGCGTATCGCGGGGGTACGAGCAGTACTTC
TRBD2	many	TRBV7-8	TRBJ2-7	CASRKMGGTYEQYF	TGTGCCAGCCGAAAAATGGGGGGGACCTACGAGCAGTACTTC
.	.	TRBV7-2	TRBJ2-2	CASSPQRANTGELFF	TGTGCCAGCAGCCCCCAGCGGGCGAACACCGGGGAGCTGTTTTTT
TRBD2	few	TRBV27	TRBJ2-1	CASSSLLGTSGTYNEQFF	TGTGCCAGCAGTTCCCTGCTGGGGACTAGCGGGACGTACAATGAGCAGTTCTTC
.	many	TRBV27	TRBJ2-1	CASSLYLSSYNEQFF	TGTGCCAGCAGTTTGTATCTATCCTCCTACAATGAGCAGTTCTTC
.	few	TRBV18	TRBJ2-5	CASSPILDGPQAKTQYF	TGTGCCAGCTCACCCATACTCGACGGGCCGCAGGCGAAGACCCAGTACTTC
.	many	TRBV27	TRBJ2-3	CASSRTENTQYF	TGTGCCAGCAGCCGGACAGAAAATACGCAGTATTTT
.	many	TRBV27	TRBJ1-6	CASSLEQTNSPLHF	TGTGCCAGCAGTTTAGAACAGACAAATTCACCCCTCCACTTT
TRBD2	many	TRBV7-9	TRBJ2-2	CASSLRRREGIRRNGELFF	TGTGCCAGCAGCTTACGGCGCCGGGAGGGGATCCGGAGGAACGGGGAGCTGTTTTTT
.	.	TRBV11-2	TRBJ2-6	CASSPRTAGANVLTF	TGTGCCAGCAGCCCGCGGACAGCTGGGGCCAACGTCCTGACTTTC
.	many	TRBV28	TRBJ2-7	CASSLNRAYEQYF	TGTGCCAGCAGTTTGAACAGGGCCTACGAGCAGTACTTC
TRBD1	many	TRBV24-1	TRBJ2-7	CATSDLQDRADSYEQYF	TGTGCCACCAGTGATTTACAAGACAGGGCCGACTCCTACGAGCAGTACTTC
.	.	TRBV5-8	TRBJ2-2	CASSWGGLSNTGELFF	TGTGCCAGCAGCTGGGGTGGCCTCTCTAACACCGGGGAGCTGTTTTTT
.	few	TRBV24-1	TRBJ2-1	CATSDPNTQSGLLNEQFF	TGTGCCACCAGTGACCCAAACACCCAATCGGGACTCCTTAATGAGCAGTTCTTC
.	many	TRBV29-1	TRBJ2-2	CSVAGPSGELFF	TGCAGCGTTGCGGGCCCCTCCGGGGAGCTGTTTTTT
.	many	TRBV29-1	TRBJ1-3	CSVEARDGNTIYF	TGCAGCGTTGAAGCACGCGATGGAAACACCATATATTTT
.	many	TRBV27	TRBJ1-1	CASSNGQMNTEAFF	TGTGCCAGCAGTAACGGACAGATGAACACTGAAGCTTTCTTT
.	many	TRBV2	TRBJ1-5	CASRFSAGQPQHF	TGTGCCAGCAGATTTTCCGCTGGTCAGCCCCAGCATTTT
.	many	TRBV18	TRBJ1-3	CASSPSGRGSGNTIYF	TGTGCCAGCTCACCATCCGGGAGGGGCTCTGGAAACACCATATATTTT
TRBD1	few	TRBV28	TRBJ1-2	CASTEQGAKFAGYTF	TGTGCCAGCACTGAGCAGGGGGCGAAGTTTGCTGGCTACACCTTC
.	many	TRBV28	TRBJ2-7	CASSPPAAASSYEQYF	TGTGCCAGCAGTCCCCCCGCGGCTGCTAGCTCCTACGAGCAGTACTTC
.	many	TRBV6-5	TRBJ2-1	CASSSGGHRGNEQFF	TGTGCCAGCAGTTCCGGGGGACACAGGGGCAATGAGCAGTTCTTC
.	few	TRBV6-5	TRBJ2-1	CASSYMSSGAGEQFF	TGTGCCAGCAGTTACATGTCTTCGGGGGCGGGCGAGCAGTTCTTC
TRBD1	few	TRBV5-4	TRBJ2-4	CASSSTGLAKNIQYF	TGTGCCAGCAGCTCGACAGGGCTAGCCAAAAACATTCAGTACTTC
.	many	TRBV15	TRBJ2-6	CATSRDNGANVLTF	TGTGCCACCAGCAGAGATAATGGGGCCAACGTCCTGACTTTC
TRBD1	many	TRBV7-2	TRBJ1-2	CASIRDRQNYGYTF	TGTGCCAGCATCCGGGACAGACAAAACTATGGCTACACCTTC
.	many	TRBV4-1	TRBJ1-5	CASSHKGGRDQPQHF	TGCGCCAGCAGCCACAAGGGAGGGAGGGATCAGCCCCAGCATTTT
TRBD1	few	TRBV27	TRBJ1-2	CASRPGQGKFNYGYTF	TGTGCCAGCAGACCTGGACAGGGCAAATTTAACTATGGCTACACCTTC
TRBD1	many	TRBV15	TRBJ2-1	CATSRDTVGTGLLGEQFF	TGTGCCACCAGCAGAGATACAGTGGGGACAGGGCTCCTGGGTGAGCAGTTCTTC
.	many	TRBV9	TRBJ2-3	CASSVAPTDTQYF	TGTGCCAGCAGCGTAGCACCTACCGATACGCAGTATTTT
.	many	TRBV28	TRBJ1-2	CASGYGYTF	TGTGCCAGCGGCTATGGCTACACCTTC
TRBD2	many	TRBV30	TRBJ2-7	CAWRGGPGGSYEQYF	TGTGCCTGGCGGGGGGGGCCAGGCGGGTCCTACGAGCAGTACTTC
TRBD1	.	TRBV29-1	TRBJ1-2	CSVGTGSNYGYTF	TGCAGCGTTGGGACAGGGTCTAACTATGGCTACACCTTC
.	few	TRBV2	TRBJ2-2	CARRGTGSNTGELFF	TGTGCCAGAAGGGGAACTGGATCGAACACCGGGGAGCTGTTTTTT
.	.	TRBV5-1	TRBJ1-1	CASSLVPGSTEAFF	TGCGCCAGCAGCTTGGTTCCAGGGAGTACTGAAGCTTTCTTT
TRBD2	many	TRBV6-4	TRBJ2-1	CASSAETSGGHNEQFF	TGTGCCAGCAGTGCCGAGACTAGCGGGGGCCACAATGAGCAGTTCTTC
.	.	TRBV12-2	TRBJ2-4	CASPGGLTKNIQYF	TGTGCAAGTCCAGGGGGGTTAACCAAAAACATTCAGTACTTC
TRBD2	.	TRBV3-1	TRBJ2-2	CASTGSGVNTGELFF	TGTGCCAGCACCGGTAGCGGGGTGAACACCGGGGAGCTGTTTTTT
.	.	TRBV5-1	TRBJ1-1	CASSWGPNTEAFF	TGCGCCAGCAGCTGGGGCCCGAACACTGAAGCTTTCTTT
.	few	TRBV11-2	TRBJ2-3	CASRSIRDTEFHTQYF	TGTGCCAGCAGGTCGATCCGGGACACAGAATTTCATACGCAGTATTTT
.	few	TRBV7-3	TRBJ2-2	CASKEGAATGELFF	TGTGCCAGCAAGGAGGGGGCGGCCACCGGGGAGCTGTTTTTT
TRBD2	many	TRBV6-5	TRBJ2-1	CASSYSGRVRNEQFF	TGTGCCAGCAGTTACAGCGGGAGAGTACGGAATGAGCAGTTCTTC
TRBD2	many	TRBV6-6	TRBJ2-1	CASSSSGGARNEQFF	TGTGCCAGCAGTTCAAGCGGGGGGGCCCGAAATGAGCAGTTCTTC
TRBD2	many	TRBV20-1	TRBJ2-3	CSAERSGGAQDTQYF	TGCAGTGCTGAAAGGAGCGGGGGGGCTCAAGATACGCAGTATTTT
.	many	TRBV12-5	TRBJ1-5	CASGGDLVGNQPQHF	TGTGCTAGCGGCGGGGACTTGGTGGGCAATCAGCCCCAGCATTTT
.	few	TRBV12-3/TRBV12-4	TRBJ2-7	CASSPVGTGTYEQYF	TGTGCCAGCAGCCCCGTCGGGACGGGTACCTACGAGCAGTACTTC
.	few	TRBV27	TRBJ1-5	CASSTLGNQPQHF	TGTGCCAGCAGTACCTTAGGCAATCAGCCCCAGCATTTT
.	few	TRBV12-3/TRBV12-4	TRBJ1-5	CASSLGSGQPQHF	TGTGCCAGCAGTTTAGGGAGTGGACAGCCCCAGCATTTT
.	many	TRBV15	TRBJ2-1	CATRRDWDEQFF	TGTGCCACGAGGAGGGACTGGGACGAGCAGTTCTTC
.	few	TRBV11-1	TRBJ2-2	CASSPITTTRGELFF	TGTGCCAGCAGCCCGATAACGACGACCCGCGGGGAGCTGTTTTTT
.	many	TRBV11-2	TRBJ1-1	CASSLLSNTEAFF	TGTGCCAGCAGCTTATTAAGTAACACTGAAGCTTTCTTT
.	once	TRBV28	TRBJ2-5	CASRERAQETQYF	TGTGCCAGCAGGGAACGGGCACAAGAGACCCAGTACTTC
.	few	TRBV10-3	TRBJ2-7	CAISDRTYEQYF	TGTGCCATCAGTGACCGTACTTACGAGCAGTACTTC
.	.	TRBV5-6	TRBJ1-6	CASRLVGFDSPLHF	TGTGCCAGCAGATTGGTGGGGTTTGATTCACCCCTCCACTTT
TRBD1	few	TRBV6-6	TRBJ2-6	CASSHWTGLASGANVLTF	TGTGCCAGCAGTCACTGGACAGGATTGGCTTCTGGGGCCAACGTCCTGACTTTC
TRBD2	many	TRBV20-1	TRBJ2-3	CSARGTSGVISTDTQYF	TGCAGTGCTAGAGGGACTAGCGGAGTCATTAGCACAGATACGCAGTATTTT
TRBD1	few	TRBV25-1	TRBJ1-4	CASTPDRAAANEKLFF	TGTGCCAGCACTCCGGACAGGGCGGCGGCTAATGAAAAACTGTTTTTT